The 30 T cell receptor beta chains in this list originate from one sample, sequenced in a study of blood T cell repertoires in COVID-19. Only in-frame clones appear in the TCRdb table, and some are missing; sequencing was by immunoSEQ multiplex PCR. The sample contains fewer than 200,000 clones, about 86% of which appear only once. The sample comprised peripheral blood. These receptors were obtained from a man aged 45-65 years with active or convalescent COVID-19.

The chain links TRBV10-3 to TRBJ1-2; D is undetermined. The CDR3 is 14 residues long. CDR1 and CDR2 (germline): ENHRY, SYGVKD. Trimming took 2 bases from V and 0 from J, leaving 7 bases between them. The CDR3 reads CAISEPTTNYGYTF. The CDR3 DNA sequence: TGTGCCATCAGTGAGCCCACAACTAACTATGGCTACACCTTC.

The chain joins TRBV3-1 (or the pseudogene TRBV3-2) to TRBJ1-6; 7 positions match TRBD1. The CDR3 is 14 residues long. From germline, CDR1 is LGHDT and CDR2 YNNKEL (reference sequence). Trimming took 4 bases from V and 5 from J; bases not matched to a gene: 2. DNA for the CDR3: TGTGCCAGCAGCCTGGGACAGAATAATTCACCCCTCCACTTT. Amino acids: CASSLGQNNSPLHF.

This chain joins TRBV13 and TRBJ2-3, with 8 bases fitting TRBD1. The CDR3 has 14 amino acids. The junction had 8 bases not matched to a gene; V was cut back by 5 bases and J by 7 bases. The germline CDR1 and CDR2 sequences are PRHDT and FYEKMQ (reference sequence). CDR3 loop: CASSPRQGRHTQYF. As DNA, the CDR3 is TGTGCCAGCAGCCCGAGACAGGGGCGACATACGCAGTATTTT.

This clone was detected only a few times. This rearrangement joins TRBV9 to TRBJ2-1, with D unresolved. V lost 0 bases, J lost 3 bases, and 4 bases lay in between. CDR3 length: 13 residues. Germline CDR1 SGDLS, CDR2 YYNGEE. In nucleotides, the CDR3 is TGTGCCAGCAGCGTAGACAGCTACAATGAGCAGTTCTTC. Protein product: CASSVDSYNEQFF.

The chain links TRBV12-1 to TRBJ2-1; the table calls TRBD2, which could not be checked here. TRBV12-1 is annotated as a pseudogene. CDR3 length: 19 amino acids. The CDR3 region has the DNA TGTGCCAGCTTCACCAAACTTACTAAACTAGCGGGAGGACGCAATGAGCAGTTCTTC. Translation: CASFTKLTKLAGGRNEQFF.

The rearrangement links TRBV12-5 to TRBJ2-1; TRBD2 agrees at 11 bases. Germline lookup yields CDR1 LGHNT and CDR2 FRNRAP. The V and J ends lost 1 base and 0 bases, in that order; junction bases with no gene match: 5. This CDR3 region has 18 residues. The CDR3 loop reads CASGLARTSGSSYNEQFF. Written as DNA, the CDR3 is TGTGCTAGTGGTTTGGCACGGACTAGCGGGTCCTCCTACAATGAGCAGTTCTTC.

The CDR3 loop is CASSAFGDEQFF. DNA of the CDR3: TGTGCCAGCAGCGCCTTCGGAGATGAGCAGTTCTTC. The chain joins TRBV9 to TRBJ2-1; D gene ambiguous. With 3 bases removed from V and 8 bases from J, the gap between germline ends came to 9 bases. This CDR3 has 12 residues. Per the germline V gene, CDR1 is SGDLS and CDR2 is YYNGEE.

The rearrangement joins TRBV5-1 to TRBJ2-1; maybe TRBD1 (6 bases). The CDR3 is 16 amino acids. The V end was cut by 1 base, the J end by 9 bases, with 20 bases between. Per germline, CDR1 SGHRS and CDR2 YFSETQ. CDR3 region: CASSLQGMGQRSEQFF. Written as DNA, the CDR3 is TGCGCCAGCAGCTTGCAGGGGATGGGACAACGAAGTGAGCAGTTCTTC.

The chain combines TRBV5-5 with TRBJ2-3; 9 nucleotides align to TRBD2. CDR1 and CDR2 (germline): SGHKS, YYEKEE (reference sequence). The ends lost 0 bases at V and 1 base at J; junction bases unmatched: 3. This CDR3 comprises 16 residues. CDR3 loop: CASSLGTSGRTDTQYF. The CDR3, as DNA: TGTGCCAGCAGCTTGGGCACTAGCGGGCGCACAGATACGCAGTATTTT.

The V and J genes are TRBV19 and TRBJ1-4; 7 nucleotides align to TRBD1. The V segment lost 6 bases and the J segment 8 bases; nucleotides outside the gene matches: 6. The CDR3 has 13 amino acids. CDR1 and CDR2 (germline): LNHDA, SQIVND (reference sequence). Here the CDR3 DNA reads TGTGCCAGTAGCGGACAGGTTTCGGAAAAACTGTTTTTT. This gives the protein CASSGQVSEKLFF.

V usage is TRBV5-1 and J usage is TRBJ2-7; 7 nucleotides align to TRBD1. This CDR3 region has 14 residues. Trimming at V came to 0 bases and at J to 2 bases, leaving 2 bases not matched to a gene. Germline V lookup: CDR1 SGHRS, CDR2 YFSETQ. CDR3 protein: CASSLGDSTYEQYF. CDR3 coding DNA: TGCGCCAGCAGCTTGGGGGACAGCACCTACGAGCAGTACTTC.

This chain joins TRBV9 and TRBJ2-2, with TRBD2 identical over 7 bases. Germline CDR1 SGDLS, CDR2 YYNGEE. Trimming cost V 0 bases and J 2 bases; bases outside gene matches: 4. This CDR3 spans 16 amino acids. This CDR3 is CASSVGSGTNTGELFF. The DNA of the CDR3 is TGTGCCAGCAGCGTAGGGAGCGGGACTAACACCGGGGAGCTGTTTTTT.

The table lists this clone with a count of one. The CDR3 nucleotides read TGTGCCTGGTCTTCAAGGGGGACAAATTTTCGATTTAGGCAGTACTTC. Residues: CAWSSRGTNFRFRQYF. V usage is TRBV30 and J usage is TRBJ2-7, with D possibly matching TRBD1 (6 bases). The CDR3 is 16 residues long. The V end lost 5 bases, the J end lost 9 bases, and 29 bases lay between the germline ends. Germline CDR1 reads GTSNPN; CDR2 reads SVGIG (reference sequence). The full variable domain, in which reference TRBV30 and TRBJ2-7 provide the parts outside the CDR3, is SQTIHQWPATLVQPVGSPLSLECTVEGTSNPNLYWYRQAAGRGLQLLFYSVGIGQISSEVPQNLSASRPQDRQFILSSKKLLLSDSGFYLCAWSSRGTNFRFRQYFGPGTRLTVT.

The CDR3 protein is CASSSSPSSYNEQFF. CDR3 sequence (DNA): TGTGCCAGCAGCTCCTCACCGAGCTCCTACAATGAGCAGTTCTTC. The chain uses TRBV5-4 and TRBJ2-1; D gene uncertain. The germline V gene encodes CDR1 SGHNT and CDR2 YYREEE (reference sequence). Trimming removed 3 bases from V and 0 bases from J, with 10 bases in between. The CDR3 covers 15 residues.

The genes are TRBV3-1 (or the pseudogene TRBV3-2) and TRBJ2-7; 13 nucleotides match TRBD2. J was trimmed by 12 bases and V by 2 bases; bases with no gene match: 10. Per germline, CDR1 LGHDT and CDR2 YNNKEL (reference sequence). This CDR3 has 15 amino acids. CDR3 loop: CASSQQTSGGTRMYF. The CDR3 DNA reads TGTGCCAGCAGCCAACAGACTAGCGGGGGGACTCGTATGTACTTC.

This clone was counted between two and nine times. The chain employs TRBV5-1 and TRBJ2-1; the D is unclear. There are 13 residues in the CDR3. Deletions cut 0 bases from V and 9 bases from J, with 10 bases between. Germline assignment: CDR1 SGHRS and CDR2 YFSETQ. The CDR3 bases are TGCGCCAGCAGCTTGGTTGGTGAGGTTGAGCAGTTCTTC. It codes for CASSLVGEVEQFF. The full variable domain, in which reference TRBV5-1 and TRBJ2-1 provide the parts outside the CDR3, is KAGVTQTPRYLIKTRGQQVTLSCSPISGHRSVSWYQQTPGQGLQFLFEYFSETQRNKGNFPGRFSGRQFSNSRSEMNVSTLELGDSALYLCASSLVGEVEQFFGPGTRLTVL.

V and J are TRBV30 and TRBJ1-5; 7 positions agree with TRBD1. The CDR3 sequence is 13 residues long. Trimming cost V 0 bases and J 7 bases; bases outside gene matches: 3. CDR1 GTSNPN and CDR2 SVGIG come from the germline V gene (reference sequence). CDR3 residues: CAWSVAQGQPQHF. In DNA form, the CDR3 reads TGTGCCTGGAGTGTAGCACAGGGGCAGCCCCAGCATTTT.

The chain employs TRBV30 and TRBJ2-2; 10 nucleotides agree with TRBD1. CDR1 GTSNPN and CDR2 SVGIG come from the germline V gene (reference sequence). V shed 4 bases and J 5 bases; nucleotides not matched to a gene: 10. The CDR3 has 16 amino acids. DNA of the CDR3: TGTGCCTGGAATCTCCCGGGACAGGGGATTACCGGGGAGCTGTTTTTT. It is translated as CAWNLPGQGITGELFF.

CDR3 nucleotides: TGTGCCATCAGTGGACAGGAGGGGGCTAAACTGTTTTTT. This codes for CAISGQEGAKLFF. This rearrangement joins TRBV10-3 to TRBJ1-4; 7 bases match TRBD1. V lost 4 bases and J lost 11; bases outside the gene matches: 7. This CDR3 comprises 13 residues. Per germline, CDR1 ENHRY and CDR2 SYGVKD.

The chain recombines TRBV7-9 with TRBJ1-3, with 7 bases aligning to TRBD1. Per the germline V gene, CDR1 is SEHNR and CDR2 is FQNEAQ (reference sequence). The ends lost 5 bases at V and 0 bases at J; junction bases unmatched: 10. CDR3 length: 17 amino acids. CDR3 DNA sequence: TGTGCCAGCAGCACCCCGGGACAGACAGACTCTGGAAACACCATATATTTT. Encoded protein: CASSTPGQTDSGNTIYF.

Remarks on this clone: At the DNA level, this CDR3 is encoded by other sequences in the same sample as well. The V and J genes are TRBV7-2 and TRBJ2-1; a weak D match, TRBD1 (5 bases). V was cut by 1 base and J by 0 bases, with 10 bases left in between. The CDR3 spans 16 residues. CDR1 is SGHTA, CDR2 FQGNSA, per germline. Here the CDR3 DNA reads TGTGCCAGCAGCTTAGAAGGCGACAGCTCCTACAATGAGCAGTTCTTC. Protein: CASSLEGDSSYNEQFF.

CDR3 coding DNA: TGTGCCAGCAGCGCCCGTCTAGCGGGGGTGTACACAGATACGCAGTATTTT. Amino acid sequence: CASSARLAGVYTDTQYF. V usage is TRBV9 and J usage is TRBJ2-3; 10 bases map to TRBD2. Trimming cost V 3 bases and J 2 bases; bases outside gene matches: 9. The V gene's germline CDR1 is SGDLS and CDR2 YYNGEE. The CDR3 spans 17 residues.

With regard to this clone: Additional DNA sequences in this sample encode the identical CDR3. V and J are TRBV19 and TRBJ2-5; D is undetermined. The V end lost 4 bases, the J end lost 4 bases, and 4 bases lay between the germline ends. The CDR3 loop spans 11 amino acids. Germline V gene data show CDR1 as LNHDA and CDR2 as SQIVND (reference sequence). CDR3 sequence reads: CASSTRETQYF. CDR3 bases: TGTGCCAGTAGTACCAGAGAGACCCAGTACTTC.

In its sample, this clone was seen once. The rearrangement uses TRBV19 and TRBJ1-5, with D possibly being TRBD1 (5 bases). In germline, CDR1 is LNHDA, CDR2 SQIVND (reference sequence). The CDR3 loop spans 17 amino acids. Trimming left V 7 bases short and J 0 bases short, with 19 bases between. The CDR3 sequence is CASIPTGGTYSNQPQHF. The DNA of the CDR3 is TGTGCCAGTATCCCCACTGGGGGGACCTATAGCAATCAGCCCCAGCATTTT.

J is TRBJ1-1 and V is TRBV6-5, with no clear D. Germline V lookup: CDR1 MNHEY, CDR2 SVGAGI. The CDR3 is 15 residues long. The V and J ends lost 0 bases and 0 bases respectively, with 8 bases between them. CDR3 DNA: TGTGCCAGCAGTTACTCGCCAGTCTTGAACACTGAAGCTTTCTTT. It encodes CASSYSPVLNTEAFF.

The V call is TRBV6-1, the J call TRBJ1-5; a possible D gene is TRBD1 (5 bases). V lost 4 bases and J 2 bases, leaving 15 bases between the germline ends. The CDR3 is made up of 16 amino acids. CDR1 and CDR2 from the germline V gene are MNHNS and SASEGT. CDR3 in DNA: TGTGCCAGCAGTGGAGACAGAACCCTTGGCAATCAGCCCCAGCATTTT. Translating gives CASSGDRTLGNQPQHF.

The CDR3 nucleotides read TGCAGCGTTGGGGGATCAGGGTTCGATCAGCCCCAGCATTTT. Its protein product is CSVGGSGFDQPQHF. The genes are TRBV29-1 and TRBJ1-5; weak D call: TRBD1 (5 bases). CDR3 length equals 14 residues. Germline loops: CDR1 SQVTM, CDR2 ANQGSEA. V lost 4 bases and J 5 bases, leaving 15 bases between the germline ends.

The chain joins TRBV5-4 to TRBJ1-1; TRBD1 matches at 10 bases. V lost 4 bases and J lost 11; bases outside the gene matches: 11. This CDR3 contains 14 residues. Germline CDR1 SGHNT, CDR2 YYREEE (reference sequence). The CDR3 sequence: CASSGTGQGISAFF. DNA of the CDR3: TGTGCCAGCAGCGGAACGGGACAGGGGATTTCGGCTTTCTTT.

J is TRBJ1-6 and V is TRBV28; perhaps TRBD1 as D (6 bases). Looked up from germline, CDR1 is MDHEN and CDR2 is SYDVKM. V lost 3 bases and J lost 7, with 22 bases in between. This CDR3 has 18 amino acids. CDR3 sequence reads: CASSLPPSPGQSNSPLHF. In DNA form, the CDR3 reads TGTGCCAGCAGTTTGCCTCCATCCCCCGGACAGAGCAATTCACCCCTCCACTTT.

About this clone: Germline and junction disagree at one end, which may indicate a read error. The rearrangement links TRBV11-2 to TRBJ2-3; 16 bases are shared with TRBD2. Germline assignment: CDR1 SGHAT and CDR2 FQNNGV. The CDR3 extends over 17 amino acids. The CDR3 sequence is CASNLGTSGRVVDTQYF. CDR3 DNA sequence: TGTGCCAGCAACTTAGGGACTAGCGGGAGGGTTGTAGATACGCAGTATTTT.